The rows below give T cell receptor beta chains drawn from one sample of a study of CD8 T cells in ankylosing spondylitis. Via MiXCR, TCRdb re-called the 5' RACE reads, giving one row per CDR3 protein. In the table there are about 260,000 distinct CDR3 sequences, around 20% of which are singletons. Sequenced sample: blood, either unsorted or a sorted T cell fraction (not recorded which). These receptors all come from a male donor with ankylosing spondylitis or in good health (not recorded which). Both conserved end residues are part of each CDR3. The D gene is left open where the match is weak. Clone size is shown for a subset of rows, as once, few, many or a class of expanded clone.

j_call v_call d_call clone_size cdr3_nt cdr3_aa
TRBJ2-3 TRBV7-2 TRBD2 - TGTGCCAGCAGCTTAGGTTTCGGGCGGGGGGCCACAGATACGCAGTATTTT CASSLGFGRGATDTQYF
TRBJ2-5 TRBV29-1 - - TGCAGCGTTCTCAGGACAATCGGGACCCAGTACTTC CSVLRTIGTQYF
TRBJ2-4 TRBV9 - few TGTGCCAGCAGCGACTCCCCTTCCTCGGCCAAAAACATTCAGTACTTC CASSDSPSSAKNIQYF
TRBJ1-3 TRBV3-1 - once TGTGCCAGCAGCCAAGTCCAGATCCGCTCTGGAAACACCATATATTTT CASSQVQIRSGNTIYF
TRBJ2-3 TRBV20-1 TRBD1 many TGCAGTGCTAGCAGAACCGGGACAGCATTTACAGATACGCAGTATTTT CSASRTGTAFTDTQYF
TRBJ2-4 TRBV20-1 - - TGCAGTGCTAGAGATAGGAGGCCTGTTGCCAAAAACATTCAGTACTTC CSARDRRPVAKNIQYF
TRBJ2-1 TRBV9 - - TGTGCCAGCAGCGTAGCGCCCGAAATGTCCCATGAGCAGTTCTTC CASSVAPEMSHEQFF
TRBJ1-2 TRBV28 TRBD1 - TGTGCCGGGGGACAGGAAAGCTATGGCTACACCTTC CAGGQESYGYTF
TRBJ2-1 TRBV24-1 - few TGTGCCACCAGTGATTATGGTAATGAGCAGTTCTTC CATSDYGNEQFF
TRBJ1-1 TRBV29-1 - - TGCAGCGTTGCCCCAGGTACGGTCACTGAAGCTTTCTTT CSVAPGTVTEAFF
TRBJ2-2 TRBV12-3/TRBV12-4 TRBD1 few TGTGCCAGCAGACAAGGGGGCCCCGGGGAGCTGTTTTTT CASRQGGPGELFF
TRBJ1-4 TRBV5-1 TRBD1 few TGCGCCAGCAGCGGATCGCCGGGACAGGGAAATGAAAAACTGTTTTTT CASSGSPGQGNEKLFF
TRBJ2-2 TRBV5-1 - few TGCGCCAGCAGCCGAGGGGGGCCCGGGGAGCTGTTTTTT CASSRGGPGELFF
TRBJ2-2 TRBV5-1 TRBD2 few TGCGCCAGCAGCTTGATAGCGGGAGGGGGCACCGGGGAGCTGTTTTTT CASSLIAGGGTGELFF
TRBJ1-1 TRBV5-1 - many TGCGCCAGCAGCTTGGAGGTGGTGGGTCTCGAGGTTTTCTTT CASSLEVVGLEVFF